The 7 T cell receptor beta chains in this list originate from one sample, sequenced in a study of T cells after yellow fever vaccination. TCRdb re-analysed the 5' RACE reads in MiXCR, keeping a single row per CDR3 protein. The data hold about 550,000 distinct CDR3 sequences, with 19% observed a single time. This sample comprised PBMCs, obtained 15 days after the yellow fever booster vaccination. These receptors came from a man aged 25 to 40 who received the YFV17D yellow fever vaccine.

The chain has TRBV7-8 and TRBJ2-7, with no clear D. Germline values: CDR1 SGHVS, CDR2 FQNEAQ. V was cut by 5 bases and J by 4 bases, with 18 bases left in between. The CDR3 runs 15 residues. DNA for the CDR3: TGTGCCAGCAGCCCAGACGTGATGGTAAAATACGAGCAGTACTTC. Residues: CASSPDVMVKYEQYF.

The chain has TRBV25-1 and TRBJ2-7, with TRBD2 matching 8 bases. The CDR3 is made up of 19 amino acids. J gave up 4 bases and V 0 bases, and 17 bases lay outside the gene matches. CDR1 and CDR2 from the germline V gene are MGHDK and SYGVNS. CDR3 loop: CASSEYPWTSSKEGYEQYF. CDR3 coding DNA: TGTGCCAGCAGTGAATACCCCTGGACTAGCTCTAAGGAGGGGTACGAGCAGTACTTC.

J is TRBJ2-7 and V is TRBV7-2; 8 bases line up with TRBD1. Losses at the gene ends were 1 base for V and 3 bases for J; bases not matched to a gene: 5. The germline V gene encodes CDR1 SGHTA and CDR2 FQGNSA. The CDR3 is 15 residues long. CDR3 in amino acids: CASSLVGQVNYEQYF. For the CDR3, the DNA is TGTGCCAGCAGCTTAGTGGGACAGGTTAACTACGAGCAGTACTTC. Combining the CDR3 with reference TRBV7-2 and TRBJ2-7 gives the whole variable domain GAGVSQSPSNKVTEKGKDVELRCDPISGHTALYWYRQSLGQGLEFLIYFQGNSAPDKSGLPSDRFSAERTGGSVSTLTIQRTQQEDSAVYLCASSLVGQVNYEQYFGPGTRLTVT.

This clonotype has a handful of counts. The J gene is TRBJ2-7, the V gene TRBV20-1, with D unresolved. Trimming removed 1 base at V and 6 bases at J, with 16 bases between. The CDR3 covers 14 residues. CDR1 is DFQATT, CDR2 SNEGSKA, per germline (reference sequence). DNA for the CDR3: TGCAGTGCTAGAGGTCGAAGTGGGATGGGCGAGCAGTACTTC. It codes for CSARGRSGMGEQYF.

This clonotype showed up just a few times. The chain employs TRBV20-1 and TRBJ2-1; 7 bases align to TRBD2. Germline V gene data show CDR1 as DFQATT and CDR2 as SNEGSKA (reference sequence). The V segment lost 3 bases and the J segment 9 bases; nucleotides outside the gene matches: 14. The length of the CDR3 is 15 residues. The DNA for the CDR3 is TGCAGTGCTAGTAAGCTAGCGGCCCGTTACGGTGAGCAGTTCTTC. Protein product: CSASKLAARYGEQFF.

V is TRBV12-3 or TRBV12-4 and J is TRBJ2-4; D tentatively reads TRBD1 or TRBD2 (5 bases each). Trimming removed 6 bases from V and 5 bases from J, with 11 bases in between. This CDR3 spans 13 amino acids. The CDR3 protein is CASSYPGQNIQYF. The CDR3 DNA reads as TGTGCCAGCAGCTACCCGGGGCAAAACATTCAGTACTTC.

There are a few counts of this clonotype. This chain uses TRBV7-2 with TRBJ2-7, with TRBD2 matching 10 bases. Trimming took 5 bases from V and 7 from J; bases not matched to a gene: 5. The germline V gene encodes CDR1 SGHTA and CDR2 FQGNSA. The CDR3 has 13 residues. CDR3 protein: CASSLTSGNEQYF. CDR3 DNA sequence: TGTGCCAGCAGCCTCACTAGCGGGAATGAGCAGTACTTC.